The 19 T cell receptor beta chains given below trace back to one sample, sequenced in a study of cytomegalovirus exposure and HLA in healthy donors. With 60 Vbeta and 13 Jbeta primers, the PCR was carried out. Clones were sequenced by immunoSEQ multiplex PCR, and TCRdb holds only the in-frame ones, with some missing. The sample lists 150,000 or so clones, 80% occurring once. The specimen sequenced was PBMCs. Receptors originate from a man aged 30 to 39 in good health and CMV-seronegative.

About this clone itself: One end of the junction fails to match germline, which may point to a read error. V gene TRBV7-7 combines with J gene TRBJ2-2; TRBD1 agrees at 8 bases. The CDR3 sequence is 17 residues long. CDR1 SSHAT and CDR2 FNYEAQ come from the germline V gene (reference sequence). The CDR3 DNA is TGTGCTAGCAGCCTTAACAGGGGGATAGTGAACACCGGGGAGCTGTTTTTT. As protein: CASSLNRGIVNTGELFF.

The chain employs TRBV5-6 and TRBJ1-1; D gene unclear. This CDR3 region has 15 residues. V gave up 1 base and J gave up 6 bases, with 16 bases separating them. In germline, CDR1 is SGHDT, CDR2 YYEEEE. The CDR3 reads CASSLRGTGRAEAFF. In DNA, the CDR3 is TGTGCCAGCAGCTTGCGGGGAACGGGTCGGGCTGAAGCTTTCTTT.

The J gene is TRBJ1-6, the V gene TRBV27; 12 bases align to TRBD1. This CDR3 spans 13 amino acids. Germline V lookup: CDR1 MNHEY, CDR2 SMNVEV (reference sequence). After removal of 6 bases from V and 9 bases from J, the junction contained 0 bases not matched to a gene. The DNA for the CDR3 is TGTGCCAGCAGGGGACAGGGGGCTTCACCCCTCCACTTT. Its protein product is CASRGQGASPLHF.

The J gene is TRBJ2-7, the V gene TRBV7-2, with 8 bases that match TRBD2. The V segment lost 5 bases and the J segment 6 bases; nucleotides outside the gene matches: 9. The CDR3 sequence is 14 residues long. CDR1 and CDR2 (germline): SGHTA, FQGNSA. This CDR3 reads CASSPGGGRLEQYF. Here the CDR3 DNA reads TGTGCCAGCAGCCCGGGGGGCGGGAGGCTCGAGCAGTACTTC.

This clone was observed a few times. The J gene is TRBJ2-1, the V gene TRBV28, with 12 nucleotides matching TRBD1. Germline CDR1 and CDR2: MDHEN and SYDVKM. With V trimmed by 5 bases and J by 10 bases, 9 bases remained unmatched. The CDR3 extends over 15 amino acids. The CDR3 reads CASSGGTGGRWEQFF. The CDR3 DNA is TGTGCCAGCAGTGGGGGGACAGGGGGCCGGTGGGAGCAGTTCTTC.

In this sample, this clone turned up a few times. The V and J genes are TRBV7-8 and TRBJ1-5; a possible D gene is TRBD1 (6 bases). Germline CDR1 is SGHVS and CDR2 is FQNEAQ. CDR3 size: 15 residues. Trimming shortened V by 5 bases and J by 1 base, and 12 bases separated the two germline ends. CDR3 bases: TGTGCCAGCAGCCCAGACCAGGGGAGCAATCAGCCCCAGCATTTT. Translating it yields CASSPDQGSNQPQHF.

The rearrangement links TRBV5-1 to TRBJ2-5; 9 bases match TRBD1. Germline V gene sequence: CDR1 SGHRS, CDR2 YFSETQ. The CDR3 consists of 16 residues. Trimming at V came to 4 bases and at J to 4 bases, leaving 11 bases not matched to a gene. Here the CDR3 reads CASSIPTGGAGETQYF. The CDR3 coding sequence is TGCGCCAGCAGCATACCAACAGGGGGCGCGGGAGAGACCCAGTACTTC.

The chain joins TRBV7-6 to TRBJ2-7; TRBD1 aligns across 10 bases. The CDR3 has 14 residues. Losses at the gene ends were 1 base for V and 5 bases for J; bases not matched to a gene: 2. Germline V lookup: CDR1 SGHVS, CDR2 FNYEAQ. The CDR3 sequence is CASSLGGQGNEQYF. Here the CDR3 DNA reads TGTGCCAGCAGCTTAGGGGGACAGGGGAACGAGCAGTACTTC.

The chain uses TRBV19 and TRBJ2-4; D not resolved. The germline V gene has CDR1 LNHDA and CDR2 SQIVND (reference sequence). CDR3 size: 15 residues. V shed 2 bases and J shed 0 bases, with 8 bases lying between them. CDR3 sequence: CASSIQPVAKNIQYF. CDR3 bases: TGTGCCAGTAGTATACAACCGGTAGCCAAAAACATTCAGTACTTC.

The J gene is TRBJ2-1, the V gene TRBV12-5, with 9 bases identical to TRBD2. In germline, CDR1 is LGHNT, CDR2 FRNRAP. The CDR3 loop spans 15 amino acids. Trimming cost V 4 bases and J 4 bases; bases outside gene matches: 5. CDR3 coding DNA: TGTGCTAGTGGTTACCGCGGGGGGGGATACAATGAGCAGTTCTTC. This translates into CASGYRGGGYNEQFF.

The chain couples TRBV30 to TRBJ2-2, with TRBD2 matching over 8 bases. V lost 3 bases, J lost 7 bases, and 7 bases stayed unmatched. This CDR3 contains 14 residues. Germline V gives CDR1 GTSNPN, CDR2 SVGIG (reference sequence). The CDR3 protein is CAWSRGGRNGELFF. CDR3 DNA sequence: TGTGCCTGGAGCCGGGGGGGGAGGAACGGGGAGCTGTTTTTT.

DNA for the CDR3: TGTGCCAGCAGCTTAAAAAGGGGTAATGAAAAACTGTTTTTT. This translates into CASSLKRGNEKLFF. The chain combines TRBV7-2 with TRBJ1-4; tentatively, D is TRBD1 (5 bases). The length of the CDR3 is 14 residues. From germline, CDR1 is SGHTA and CDR2 FQGNSA. V lost 2 bases, J lost 4 bases, and 8 bases lay in between.

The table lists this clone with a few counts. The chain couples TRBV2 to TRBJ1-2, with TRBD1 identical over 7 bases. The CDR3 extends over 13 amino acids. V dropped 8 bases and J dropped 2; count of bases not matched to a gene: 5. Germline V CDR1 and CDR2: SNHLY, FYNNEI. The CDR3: CASGVQGNYGYTF. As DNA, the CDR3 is TGTGCCAGCGGTGTACAGGGGAACTATGGCTACACCTTC.

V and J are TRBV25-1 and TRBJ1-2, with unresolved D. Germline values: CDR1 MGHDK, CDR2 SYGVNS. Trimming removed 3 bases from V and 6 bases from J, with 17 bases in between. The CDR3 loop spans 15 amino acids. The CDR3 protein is CASSDASIPDDGYTF. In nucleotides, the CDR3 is TGTGCCAGCAGTGATGCAAGCATCCCCGATGATGGCTACACCTTC.

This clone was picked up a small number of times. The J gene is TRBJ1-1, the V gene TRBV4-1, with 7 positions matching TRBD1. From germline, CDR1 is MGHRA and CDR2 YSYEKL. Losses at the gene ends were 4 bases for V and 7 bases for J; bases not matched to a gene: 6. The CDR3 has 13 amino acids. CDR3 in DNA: TGCGCCAGCAGCCTAAGGGGGCAGGGTGAAGCTTTCTTT. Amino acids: CASSLRGQGEAFF.

CDR3 in amino acids: CASSLDVSNYGYTF. In DNA, the CDR3 is TGTGCCAGCAGCTTAGATGTCAGTAACTATGGCTACACCTTC. This chain uses TRBV7-2 with TRBJ1-2; no firm D call. The CDR3 covers 14 residues. Trimming removed 1 base at V and 1 base at J, with 7 bases between. In germline, CDR1 is SGHTA, CDR2 FQGNSA.

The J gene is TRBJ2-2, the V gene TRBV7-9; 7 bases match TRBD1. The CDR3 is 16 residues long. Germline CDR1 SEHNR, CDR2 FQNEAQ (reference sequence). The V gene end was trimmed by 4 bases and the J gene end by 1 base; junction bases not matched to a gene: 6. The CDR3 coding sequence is TGTGCCAGCAGCTCGACGACAGGGAGGAACACCGGGGAGCTGTTTTTT. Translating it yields CASSSTTGRNTGELFF.

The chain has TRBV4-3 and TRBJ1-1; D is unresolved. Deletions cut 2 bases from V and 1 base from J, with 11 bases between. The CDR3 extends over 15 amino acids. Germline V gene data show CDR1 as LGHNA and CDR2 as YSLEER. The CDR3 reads CASSQNMLRNTEAFF. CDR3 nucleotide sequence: TGCGCCAGCAGCCAAAACATGCTCAGGAACACTGAAGCTTTCTTT.

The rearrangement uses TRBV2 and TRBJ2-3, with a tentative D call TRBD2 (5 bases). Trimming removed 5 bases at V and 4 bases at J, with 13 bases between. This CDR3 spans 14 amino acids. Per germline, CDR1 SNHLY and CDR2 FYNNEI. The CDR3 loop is CASSKSTDSDTQYF. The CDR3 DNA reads TGTGCCAGCAGTAAATCCACGGACTCAGATACGCAGTATTTT.